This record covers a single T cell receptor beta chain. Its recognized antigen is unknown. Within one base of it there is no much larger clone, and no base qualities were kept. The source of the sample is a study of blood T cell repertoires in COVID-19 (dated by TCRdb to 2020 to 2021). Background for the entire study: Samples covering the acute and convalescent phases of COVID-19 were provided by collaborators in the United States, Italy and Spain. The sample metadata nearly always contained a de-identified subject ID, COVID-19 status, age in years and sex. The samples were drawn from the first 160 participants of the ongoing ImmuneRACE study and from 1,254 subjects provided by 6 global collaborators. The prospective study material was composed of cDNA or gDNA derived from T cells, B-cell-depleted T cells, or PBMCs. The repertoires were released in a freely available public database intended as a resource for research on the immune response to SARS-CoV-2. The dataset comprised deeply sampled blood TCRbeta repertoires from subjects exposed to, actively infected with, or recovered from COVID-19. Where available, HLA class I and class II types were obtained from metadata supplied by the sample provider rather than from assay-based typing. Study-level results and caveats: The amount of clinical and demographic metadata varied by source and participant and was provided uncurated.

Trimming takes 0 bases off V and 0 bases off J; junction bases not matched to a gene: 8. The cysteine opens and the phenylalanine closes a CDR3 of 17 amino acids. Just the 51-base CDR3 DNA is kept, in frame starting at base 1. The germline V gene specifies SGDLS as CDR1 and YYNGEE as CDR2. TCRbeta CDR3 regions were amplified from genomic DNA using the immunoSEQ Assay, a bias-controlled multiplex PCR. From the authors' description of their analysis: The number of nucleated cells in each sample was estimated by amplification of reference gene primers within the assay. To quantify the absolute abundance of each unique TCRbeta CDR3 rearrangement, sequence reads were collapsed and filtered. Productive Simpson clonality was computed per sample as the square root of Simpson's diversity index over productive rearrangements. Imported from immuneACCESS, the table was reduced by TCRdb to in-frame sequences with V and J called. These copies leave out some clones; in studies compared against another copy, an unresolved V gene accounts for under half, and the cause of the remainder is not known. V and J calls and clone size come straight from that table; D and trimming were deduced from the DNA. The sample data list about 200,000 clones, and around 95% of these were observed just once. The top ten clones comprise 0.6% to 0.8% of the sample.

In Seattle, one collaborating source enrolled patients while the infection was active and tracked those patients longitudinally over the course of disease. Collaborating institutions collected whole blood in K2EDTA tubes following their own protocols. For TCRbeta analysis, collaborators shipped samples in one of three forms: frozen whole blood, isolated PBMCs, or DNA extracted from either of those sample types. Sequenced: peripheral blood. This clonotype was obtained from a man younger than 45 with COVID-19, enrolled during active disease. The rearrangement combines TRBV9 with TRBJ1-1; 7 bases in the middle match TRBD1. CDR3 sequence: CASSVDQLGQLNTEAFF. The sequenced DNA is TGTGCCAGCAGCGTAGACCAATTGGGACAGTTGAACACTGAAGCTTTCTTT.